What follows is one TCR beta chain and its context. Its antigen is not identified. The data are from a study of regulatory and conventional T cells in RAG deficiency. Study-level points and caveats: Shannon entropy was markedly lower and Simpson indices higher in RAG-deficient patients than control T-cell subsets.

CDR1 and CDR2 (germline): LNHDA, SQIVND (reference sequence). The CDR3 is made up of 19 amino acids. Germline trimming cut 3 bases from V and 12 bases from J; bases unmatched to any gene: 26. Produced via immunoSEQ multiplex PCR; TCRdb's table is partial and in-frame only. The sample holds roughly 32,000 clones, approximately 96% seen once. Blood CD4+ CD25-low CD127-high conventional T cells supplied the genomic DNA template. The same data also went into a second study, on regulatory T cells. Per that study: Amplification used 52 TRBV primers and 13 TRBJ primers.

This clonotype originated in a human donor in good health. Sample: CD25- CD4+ T cells sorted from blood. The rearrangement joins TRBV19 to TRBJ1-2; 9 bases fit TRBD1. Here the CDR3 reads CASSIIFYGDRAVNVGDTF. CDR3 sequence (DNA): TGTGCCAGTAGTATTATTTTTTATGGGGACAGGGCCGTTAACGTCGGCGACACCTTC.